This T cell receptor beta chain derives from a study of blood T cell repertoires in COVID-19. The CDR3 has 15 residues. Germline V gene lookup returns CDR1 SGHTA and CDR2 FQGNSA. V was pared by 5 bases and J by 0 bases, with 13 bases between. The data were produced by immunoSEQ multiplex PCR, yet TCRdb's version contains in-frame clones alone and is incomplete. The sample yields some 200,000 clones, about 80% seen once. This chain uses TRBV7-2 with TRBJ1-2; weak D call: TRBD1 (6 bases). Sequencing was performed on peripheral blood. The receptor was isolated from a man between 25 and 39 years old with active or convalescent COVID-19. The CDR3: CASSAWTAANYGYTF. CDR3 coding DNA: TGTGCCAGCAGCGCGTGGACAGCAGCTAACTATGGCTACACCTTC.